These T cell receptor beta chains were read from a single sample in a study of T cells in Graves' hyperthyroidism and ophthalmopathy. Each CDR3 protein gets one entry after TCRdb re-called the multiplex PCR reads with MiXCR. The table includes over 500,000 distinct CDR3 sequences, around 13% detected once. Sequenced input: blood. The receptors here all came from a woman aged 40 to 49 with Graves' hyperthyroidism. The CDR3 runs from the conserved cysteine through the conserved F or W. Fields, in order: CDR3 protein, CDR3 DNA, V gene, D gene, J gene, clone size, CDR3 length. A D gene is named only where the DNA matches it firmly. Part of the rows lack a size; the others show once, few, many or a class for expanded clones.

CASSSGPRDEKLFF,TGTGCCAGCAGCTCGGGACCGCGGGATGAAAAACTGTTTTTT,TRBV5-5,.,TRBJ1-4,.,14
CASSWLILAGVETQYF,TGTGCCAGCAGCTGGTTAATACTAGCGGGAGTAGAGACCCAGTACTTC,TRBV7-9,TRBD2,TRBJ2-5,many,16
CASSQAQAFSYNEQFF,TGCGCCAGCAGCCAAGCTCAGGCCTTCTCCTACAATGAGCAGTTCTTC,TRBV4-1,.,TRBJ2-1,.,16
CASSLGQGALGQETQYF,TGTGCCAGCAGCTTAGGACAGGGGGCGTTAGGCCAAGAGACCCAGTACTTC,TRBV7-4,TRBD1,TRBJ2-5,few,17
CSARDVMGHNEQFF,TGCAGTGCTAGAGATGTGATGGGACACAATGAGCAGTTCTTC,TRBV20-1,.,TRBJ2-1,many,14
CASSILRNTEAFF,TGTGCCAGTAGTATACTTCGAAACACTGAAGCTTTCTTT,TRBV19,.,TRBJ1-1,.,13
CASSPPGSSGVYNEQFF,TGTGCCAGCTCACCACCTGGATCGAGCGGGGTATACAATGAGCAGTTCTTC,TRBV18,TRBD2,TRBJ2-1,.,17
CASSSQRLGGQINYGYTF,TGTGCCAGCAGCTCCCAAAGGTTAGGGGGGCAGATAAACTATGGCTACACCTTC,TRBV13,.,TRBJ1-2,.,18
CASSPPGQTYEQYF,TGTGCCAGCAGCCCCCCGGGACAGACCTACGAGCAGTACTTC,TRBV7-9,TRBD1,TRBJ2-7,few,14
CASGASGANVLTF,TGTGCCAGCGGGGCCTCTGGGGCCAACGTCCTGACTTTC,TRBV9,.,TRBJ2-6,.,13
CASRRLAGEYVADTQYF,TGTGCCAGCAGGAGACTAGCGGGAGAGTATGTGGCAGATACGCAGTATTTT,TRBV27,TRBD2,TRBJ2-3,many,17
CAISEGQGAQETQYF,TGTGCCATCAGTGAAGGGCAGGGGGCTCAAGAGACCCAGTACTTC,TRBV10-3,TRBD1,TRBJ2-5,.,15
CASSLGAGANYGYTF,TGTGCCAGCAGCTTAGGGGCAGGGGCCAACTATGGCTACACCTTC,TRBV7-2,.,TRBJ1-2,many,15
CSARMETEAFF,TGCAGTGCTAGGATGGAGACTGAAGCTTTCTTT,TRBV20-1,.,TRBJ1-1,many,11
CASSANGQYGYTF,TGTGCCAGCAGCGCTAATGGACAGTATGGCTACACCTTC,TRBV9,.,TRBJ1-2,many,13
CASSPGRTSTDTQYF,TGTGCCAGCAGTCCCGGGAGGACTAGCACAGATACGCAGTATTTT,TRBV7-3,TRBD2,TRBJ2-3,many,15
CATTRTGNSNQPQHF,TGTGCCACCACCCGGACAGGGAATAGCAATCAGCCCCAGCATTTT,TRBV6-2/TRBV6-3,TRBD1,TRBJ1-5,.,15
CATSRERGFTEAFF,TGTGCCACCAGCAGAGAGAGGGGGTTCACTGAAGCTTTCTTT,TRBV15,.,TRBJ1-1,many,14
CASSYGRDGQYF,TGTGCCAGCAGCTACGGACGGGACGGGCAGTACTTC,TRBV28,.,TRBJ2-7,.,12
CASSLDRMNTGELFF,TGTGCCAGCAGCCTCGACAGAATGAACACCGGGGAGCTGTTTTTT,TRBV9,.,TRBJ2-2,many,15
CATSRKGSGTEAFF,TGTGCCACCAGCAGAAAGGGTAGCGGCACTGAAGCTTTCTTT,TRBV15,.,TRBJ1-1,many,14
CASSLAGGETQYF,TGTGCCAGCAGCTTAGCGGGAGGAGAGACCCAGTACTTC,TRBV12-3/TRBV12-4,TRBD2,TRBJ2-5,many,13
CASSIRRQDQPQHF,TGTGCCAGTAGTATAAGGCGACAAGATCAGCCCCAGCATTTT,TRBV19,.,TRBJ1-5,.,14
CASTLSRQGNQPQHF,TGTGCCAGCACCCTAAGCCGACAGGGCAATCAGCCCCAGCATTTT,TRBV28,.,TRBJ1-5,many,15